These 3 T cell receptor beta chains were sequenced from one sample in a study of blood T cell repertoires in COVID-19. Repertoires were generated with immunoSEQ multiplex PCR, while TCRdb's copy carries only in-frame clones and drops some. The sample shows around 49,000 clones, under 90% of them seen only once. Specimen: peripheral blood. All receptors come from an elderly woman with COVID-19, enrolled during active disease.

The V gene is TRBV25-1, the J gene TRBJ2-3; tentative D call: TRBD2 (6 bases). This CDR3 has 17 residues. Trimming shortened V by 3 bases and J by 0 bases, and 16 bases separated the two germline ends. Germline V CDR1 and CDR2: MGHDK, SYGVNS. This CDR3 is CASSDLPLAFSTDTQYF. In nucleotides, the CDR3 is TGTGCCAGCAGTGACCTCCCCCTAGCGTTTAGCACAGATACGCAGTATTTT. Looking up the rest from reference TRBV25-1 and TRBJ2-3 gives the full variable domain: EADIYQTPRYLVIGTGKKITLECSQTMGHDKMYWYQQDPGMELHLIHYSYGVNSTEKGDLSSESTVSRIRTEHFPLTLESARPSHTSQYLCASSDLPLAFSTDTQYFGPGTRLTVL.

This chain uses TRBV10-3 with TRBJ1-1; D is possibly TRBD1 (5 bases). The CDR3 extends over 12 amino acids. In germline, CDR1 is ENHRY, CDR2 SYGVKD. The ends were cut back, 0 bases at V and 7 bases at J, with 6 bases in the middle. In DNA, the CDR3 is TGTGCCATCAGTGAGTCGCAGGGTGAAGCTTTCTTT. Its protein product is CAISESQGEAFF.

In its sample, this clone was seen once. The CDR3 here is CATSTRAGTSGMDEQFF. CDR3 nucleotides: TGTGCCACCAGCACTAGGGCCGGGACTAGCGGGATGGATGAGCAGTTCTTC. The chain employs TRBV15 and TRBJ2-1, with TRBD2 matching 13 bases. The CDR3 is made up of 17 amino acids. From germline, CDR1 is LNHNV and CDR2 YYDKDF (reference sequence). With 4 bases clipped from V and 8 bases from J, the junction kept 11 bases outside the gene matches.